This T cell receptor (beta chain) was recorded in a study of blood T cells in healthy people across ages. With V trimmed by 5 bases and J by 7 bases, 13 bases remained unmatched. The CDR3 loop spans 16 amino acids. The use of a sample-barcoded 5' primer and a J-beta primer mix characterized a second PCR of roughly 6 to 11 cycles. A single record per CDR3 protein comes from TCRdb applying MiXCR to the 5' RACE reads. The sample yields about 970,000 distinct CDR3 sequences, roughly half seen once. Sequencing input: blood. The rearrangement links TRBV12-3 or TRBV12-4 to TRBJ2-1; the match to TRBD2 covers 8 bases. This TCR came from a woman aged 55-70 years in good health. Here the CDR3 DNA reads TGTGCCAGCAGTCCGGGACTAGTACTGGGGTCGAATGAGCAGTTCTTC. Translation gives CASSPGLVLGSNEQFF.